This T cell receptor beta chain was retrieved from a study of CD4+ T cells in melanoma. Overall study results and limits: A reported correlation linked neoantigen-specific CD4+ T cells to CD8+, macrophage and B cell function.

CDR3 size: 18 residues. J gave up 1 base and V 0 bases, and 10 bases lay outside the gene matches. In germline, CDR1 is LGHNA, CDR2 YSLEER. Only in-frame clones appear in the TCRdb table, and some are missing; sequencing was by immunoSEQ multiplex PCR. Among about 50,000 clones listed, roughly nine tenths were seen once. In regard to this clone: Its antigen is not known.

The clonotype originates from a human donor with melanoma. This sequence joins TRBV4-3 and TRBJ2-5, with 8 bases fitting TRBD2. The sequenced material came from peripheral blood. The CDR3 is CASSQDYRQAGAQETQYF. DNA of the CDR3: TGCGCCAGCAGCCAAGATTATCGGCAAGCGGGGGCCCAAGAGACCCAGTACTTC.